This TCR beta chain was recorded in a study of T cells in tumors and immune-related adverse events. V was pared by 5 bases and J by 5 bases, with 9 bases of the junction left unmatched. The CDR3 length is 15 residues. The germline V gene encodes CDR1 SGHTA and CDR2 FQGNSA. Generated by immunoSEQ multiplex PCR, the TCRdb table keeps only in-frame clones and is missing some. The repertoire consists of around 22,000 clones, with 85% to 95% occurring once and the leading ten covering approximately 1.4%. This TCR came from a female donor with metastatic renal cell carcinoma. Sample: lymph node tissue, taken from a patient treated with anti-PD-1 therapy. V gene TRBV7-2 combines with J gene TRBJ1-2, with 9 nucleotides matching TRBD1. For the CDR3, the DNA is TGTGCCAGCAGCCCAAGGACAGGGGATAGTTATGGCTACACCTTC. Amino acids: CASSPRTGDSYGYTF.